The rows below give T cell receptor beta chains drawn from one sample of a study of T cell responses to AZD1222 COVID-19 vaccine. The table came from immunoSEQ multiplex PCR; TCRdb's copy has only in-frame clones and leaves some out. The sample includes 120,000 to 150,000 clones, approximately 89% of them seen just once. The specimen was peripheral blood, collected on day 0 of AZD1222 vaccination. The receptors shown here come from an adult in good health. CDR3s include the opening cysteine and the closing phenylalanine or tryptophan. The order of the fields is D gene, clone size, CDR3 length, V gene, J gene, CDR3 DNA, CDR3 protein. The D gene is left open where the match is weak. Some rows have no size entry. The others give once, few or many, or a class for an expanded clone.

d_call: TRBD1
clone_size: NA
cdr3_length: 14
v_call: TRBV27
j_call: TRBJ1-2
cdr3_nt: TGTGCCAGCAGAGGGACAGCAGCTAACTATGGCTACACCTTC
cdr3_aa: CASRGTAANYGYTF

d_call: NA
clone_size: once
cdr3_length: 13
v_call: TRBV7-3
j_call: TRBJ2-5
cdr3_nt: TGTGCCAGCAGCCTACCCCCCCTCTGGACCCAGTACTTC
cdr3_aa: CASSLPPLWTQYF

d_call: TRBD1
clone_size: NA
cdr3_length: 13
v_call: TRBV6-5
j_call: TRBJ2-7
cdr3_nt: TGTGCCAGCAGGAAGACAGGGGCTGACGAGCAGTACTTC
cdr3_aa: CASRKTGADEQYF

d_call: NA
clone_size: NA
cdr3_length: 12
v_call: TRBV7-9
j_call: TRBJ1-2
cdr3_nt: TGTGCCAGCAGCTTAGGTCCGGGGAGCTACACCTTC
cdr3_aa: CASSLGPGSYTF

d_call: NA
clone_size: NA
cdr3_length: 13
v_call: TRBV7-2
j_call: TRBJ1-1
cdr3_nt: TGTGCCAGCAGCTTGCAGGGGAACACTGAAGCTTTCTTT
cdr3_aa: CASSLQGNTEAFF

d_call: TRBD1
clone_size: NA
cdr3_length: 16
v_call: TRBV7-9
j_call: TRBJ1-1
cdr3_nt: TGTGCCAGCAGTCCCGGGACAGGGCAACTGAACACTGAAGCTTTCTTT
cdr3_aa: CASSPGTGQLNTEAFF

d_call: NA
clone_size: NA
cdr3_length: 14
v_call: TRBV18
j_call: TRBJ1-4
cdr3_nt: TGTGCCAGCTCACCATATGGGGTCGGGGAAAAACTGTTTTTT
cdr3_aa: CASSPYGVGEKLFF

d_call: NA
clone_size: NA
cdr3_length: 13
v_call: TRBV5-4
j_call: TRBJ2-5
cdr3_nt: TGTGCCAGCAGCCAAGAATTTCAAGAGACCCAGTACTTC
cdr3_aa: CASSQEFQETQYF

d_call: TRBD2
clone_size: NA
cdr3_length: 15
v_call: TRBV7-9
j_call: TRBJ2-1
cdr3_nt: TGTGCCAGCAGCCCCGGGACTAGCGGGGGGGATGAGCAGTTCTTC
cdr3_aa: CASSPGTSGGDEQFF

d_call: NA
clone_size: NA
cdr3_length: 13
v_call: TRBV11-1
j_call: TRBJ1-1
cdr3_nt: TGTGCCAGCAGCTTGACAGTGAACACTGAAGCTTTCTTT
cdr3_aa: CASSLTVNTEAFF

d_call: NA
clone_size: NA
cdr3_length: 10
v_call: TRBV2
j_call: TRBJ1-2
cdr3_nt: TGTGCCAGCAGAGAGTATGGCTACACCTTC
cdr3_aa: CASREYGYTF

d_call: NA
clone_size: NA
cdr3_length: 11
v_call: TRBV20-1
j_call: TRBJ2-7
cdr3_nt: TGCAGTGCTAGAAAAAACTACGAGCAGTACTTC
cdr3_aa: CSARKNYEQYF

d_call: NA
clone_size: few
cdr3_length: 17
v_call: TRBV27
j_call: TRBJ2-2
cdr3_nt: TGTGCCAGCAGTTTATCGATTAGAACCTCGAACACCGGGGAGCTGTTTTTT
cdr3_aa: CASSLSIRTSNTGELFF

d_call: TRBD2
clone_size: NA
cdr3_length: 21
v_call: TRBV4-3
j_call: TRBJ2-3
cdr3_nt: TGCGCCCCCAGCCGACTTTTTACTCCGGGACTAGCGGGGGGGAACACAGATACGCAGTATTTT
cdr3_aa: CAPSRLFTPGLAGGNTDTQYF

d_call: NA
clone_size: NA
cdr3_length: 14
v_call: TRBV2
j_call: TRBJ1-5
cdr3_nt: TGTGCCAGCAGTCGGGCCGGCGGCAATCAGCCCCAGCATTTT
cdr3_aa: CASSRAGGNQPQHF

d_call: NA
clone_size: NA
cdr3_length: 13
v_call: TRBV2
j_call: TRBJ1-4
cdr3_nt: TGTGCCAGCAGTGTGCGGCGAGATGAAAAACTGTTTTTT
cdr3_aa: CASSVRRDEKLFF

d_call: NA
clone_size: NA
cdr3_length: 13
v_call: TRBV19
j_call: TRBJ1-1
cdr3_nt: TGTGCCAGTAGTAGGGAGGTGGCAACTGAAGCTTTCTTT
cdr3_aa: CASSREVATEAFF

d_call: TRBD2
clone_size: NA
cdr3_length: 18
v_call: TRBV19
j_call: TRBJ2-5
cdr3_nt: TGTGCCAGTAGTTCCCAGGGTAGGCTAGCGGGGGGACCAGAGACCCAGTACTTC
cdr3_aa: CASSSQGRLAGGPETQYF

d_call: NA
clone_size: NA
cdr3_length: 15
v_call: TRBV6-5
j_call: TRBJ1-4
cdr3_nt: TGTGCCAGCACCTCGTTCGGGACGGTCAATGAAAAACTGTTTTTT
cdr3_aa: CASTSFGTVNEKLFF

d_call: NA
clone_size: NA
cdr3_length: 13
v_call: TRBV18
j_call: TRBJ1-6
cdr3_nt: TGTGCCAGCTCACCCCGGGCCAATTCACCCCTCCACTTT
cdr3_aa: CASSPRANSPLHF

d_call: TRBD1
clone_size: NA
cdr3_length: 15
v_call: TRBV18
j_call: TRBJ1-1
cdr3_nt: TGTGCCAGCTCGCGGCAAGAGGGGGCGGACACTGAAGCTTTCTTT
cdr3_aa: CASSRQEGADTEAFF

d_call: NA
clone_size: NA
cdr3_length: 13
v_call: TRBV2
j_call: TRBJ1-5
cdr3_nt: TGTGCCAGCAGTGTGACCGATTTGAGGACCCAGCATTTT
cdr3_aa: CASSVTDLRTQHF

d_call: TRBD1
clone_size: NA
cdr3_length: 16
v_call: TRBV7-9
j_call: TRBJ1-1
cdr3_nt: TGTGCCAGCAGCCTGGACAGGGGCACCCGGAACACTGAAGCTTTCTTT
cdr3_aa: CASSLDRGTRNTEAFF

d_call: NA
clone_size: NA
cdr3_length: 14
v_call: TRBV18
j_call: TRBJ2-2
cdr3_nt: TGTGCCAGCTCACCCCGGAAGGGGATCGGGGAGCTGTTTTTT
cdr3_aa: CASSPRKGIGELFF

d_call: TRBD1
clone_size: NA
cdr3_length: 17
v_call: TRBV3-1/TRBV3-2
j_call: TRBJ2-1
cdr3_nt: TGTGCCAGCAGCCAAGATCCCCGAGGGGGCCTAAACAATGAGCAGTTCTTC
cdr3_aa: CASSQDPRGGLNNEQFF

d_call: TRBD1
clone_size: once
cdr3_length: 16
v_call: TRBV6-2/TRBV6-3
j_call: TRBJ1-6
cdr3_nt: TGTGCCAGCAGCGACCCTGGACAGGGAGACAATTCACCCCTCCACTTT
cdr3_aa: CASSDPGQGDNSPLHF

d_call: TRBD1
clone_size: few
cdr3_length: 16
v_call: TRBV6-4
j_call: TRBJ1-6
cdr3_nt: TGTGCCAGCAGTGACGGGTCCGGGACAGGGAATTCACCCCTCCACTTT
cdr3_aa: CASSDGSGTGNSPLHF

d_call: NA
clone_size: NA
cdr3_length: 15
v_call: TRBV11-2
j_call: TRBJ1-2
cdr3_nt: TGTGCCAGCAGCCGTACAGGGTCTGCTAACTATGGCTACACCTTC
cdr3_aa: CASSRTGSANYGYTF

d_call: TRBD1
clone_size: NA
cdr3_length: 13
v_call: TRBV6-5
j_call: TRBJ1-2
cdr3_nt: TGTGCCAGCAGTTACTCCGGCAGGGGGGTCTACACCTTC
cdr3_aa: CASSYSGRGVYTF

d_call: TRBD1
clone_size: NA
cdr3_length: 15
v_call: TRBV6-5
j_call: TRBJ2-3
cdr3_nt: TGTGCCAGCAGAAGGGGACAGGGAGGCACAGATACGCAGTATTTT
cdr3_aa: CASRRGQGGTDTQYF

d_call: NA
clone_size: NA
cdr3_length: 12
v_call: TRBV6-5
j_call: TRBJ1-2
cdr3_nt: TGTGCCAGCAGTTACCAGGGCTATGGCTACACCTTC
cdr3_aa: CASSYQGYGYTF

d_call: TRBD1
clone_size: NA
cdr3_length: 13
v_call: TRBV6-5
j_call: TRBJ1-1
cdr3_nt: TGTGCCAGCAGTTACGGGGACAGTGTTCAAGCTTTCTTT
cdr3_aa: CASSYGDSVQAFF

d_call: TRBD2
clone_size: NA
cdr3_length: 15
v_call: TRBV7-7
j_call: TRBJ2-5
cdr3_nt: TGTGCTAGCAGCTTAGCAGCGGGGGCGGGGGAGACCCAGTACTTC
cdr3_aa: CASSLAAGAGETQYF

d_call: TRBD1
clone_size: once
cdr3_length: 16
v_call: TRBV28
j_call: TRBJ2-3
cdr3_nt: TGTGCCAGCAGTTCCCCCCAGGGGGCCGGCACAGATACGCAGTATTTT
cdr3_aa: CASSSPQGAGTDTQYF

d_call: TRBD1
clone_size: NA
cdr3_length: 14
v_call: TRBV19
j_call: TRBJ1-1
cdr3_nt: TGTGCCAGTAGAGCAGGGGGGGGAGACTTTGAAGCTTTCTTT
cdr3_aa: CASRAGGGDFEAFF

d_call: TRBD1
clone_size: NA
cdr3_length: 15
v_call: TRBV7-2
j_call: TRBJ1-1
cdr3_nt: TGTGCCAGCAGCTTAGAGGCAGGGGGGAGAACTGAAGCTTTCTTT
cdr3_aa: CASSLEAGGRTEAFF

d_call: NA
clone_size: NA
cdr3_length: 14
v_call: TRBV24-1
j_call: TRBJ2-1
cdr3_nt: TGTGCCACCAGTGATCGCGGACGGATCGATGAGCAGTTCTTC
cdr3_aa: CATSDRGRIDEQFF

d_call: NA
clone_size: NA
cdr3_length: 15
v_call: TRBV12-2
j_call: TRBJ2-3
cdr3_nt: TGTGCAAGTCGCTTAGACGGGGAACGCACAGATACGCAGTATTTT
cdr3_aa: CASRLDGERTDTQYF

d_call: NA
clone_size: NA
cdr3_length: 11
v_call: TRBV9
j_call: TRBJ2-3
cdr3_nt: TGTGCCAGCAGCGCCACAGATACGCAGTATTTT
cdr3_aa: CASSATDTQYF

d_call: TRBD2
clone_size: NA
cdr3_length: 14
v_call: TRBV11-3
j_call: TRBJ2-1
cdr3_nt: TGTGCCAGCAGCTTAGAGGCGGGGGACAATGAGCAGTTCTTC
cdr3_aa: CASSLEAGDNEQFF

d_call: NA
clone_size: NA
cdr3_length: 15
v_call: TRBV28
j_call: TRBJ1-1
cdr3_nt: TGTGCCAGCAGTCCCCACACAGGAATGAACACTGAAGCTTTCTTT
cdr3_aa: CASSPHTGMNTEAFF

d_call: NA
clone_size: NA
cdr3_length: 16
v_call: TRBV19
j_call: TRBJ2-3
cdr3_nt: TGTGCCAGTAGTATCCCCTCCCGCGGGGATGGAGATACGCAGTATTTT
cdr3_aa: CASSIPSRGDGDTQYF

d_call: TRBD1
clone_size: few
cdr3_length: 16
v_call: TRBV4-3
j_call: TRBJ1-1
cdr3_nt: TGCGCCAGCAGCCAAGTCGGGGGATACAGGGGCGCTGAAGCTTTCTTT
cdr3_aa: CASSQVGGYRGAEAFF

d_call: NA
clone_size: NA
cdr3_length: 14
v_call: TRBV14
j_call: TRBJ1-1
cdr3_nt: TGTGCCAGCAGCCAAGCCAATAGGAACACTGAAGCTTTCTTT
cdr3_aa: CASSQANRNTEAFF

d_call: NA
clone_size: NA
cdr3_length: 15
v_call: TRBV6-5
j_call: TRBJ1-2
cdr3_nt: TGTGCCAGCAGTTACTTTGCAGGGGCGGACTATGGCTACACCTTC
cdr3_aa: CASSYFAGADYGYTF

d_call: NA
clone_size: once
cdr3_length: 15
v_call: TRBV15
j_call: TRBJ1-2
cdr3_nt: TGTGCCACCAGCAGAGTAGTCCCGTCTAACTATGGCTACACCTTC
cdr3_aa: CATSRVVPSNYGYTF

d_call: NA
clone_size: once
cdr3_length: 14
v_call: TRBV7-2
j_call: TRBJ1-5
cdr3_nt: TGTGCCAGCAGCGACACCTCAGGGATAGGGCCCCAGCATTTT
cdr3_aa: CASSDTSGIGPQHF

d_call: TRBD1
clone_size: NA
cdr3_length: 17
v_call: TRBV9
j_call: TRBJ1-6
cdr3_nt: TGTGCCAGCAGCCATCTGTTTAGGACAGGGCGCAAATCACCCCTCCACTTT
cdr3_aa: CASSHLFRTGRKSPLHF

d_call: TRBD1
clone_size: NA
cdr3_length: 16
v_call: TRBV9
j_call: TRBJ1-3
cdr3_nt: TGTGCCAGCAGCCTCATACCTCAGGGGGCTGGAAACACCATATATTTT
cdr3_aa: CASSLIPQGAGNTIYF